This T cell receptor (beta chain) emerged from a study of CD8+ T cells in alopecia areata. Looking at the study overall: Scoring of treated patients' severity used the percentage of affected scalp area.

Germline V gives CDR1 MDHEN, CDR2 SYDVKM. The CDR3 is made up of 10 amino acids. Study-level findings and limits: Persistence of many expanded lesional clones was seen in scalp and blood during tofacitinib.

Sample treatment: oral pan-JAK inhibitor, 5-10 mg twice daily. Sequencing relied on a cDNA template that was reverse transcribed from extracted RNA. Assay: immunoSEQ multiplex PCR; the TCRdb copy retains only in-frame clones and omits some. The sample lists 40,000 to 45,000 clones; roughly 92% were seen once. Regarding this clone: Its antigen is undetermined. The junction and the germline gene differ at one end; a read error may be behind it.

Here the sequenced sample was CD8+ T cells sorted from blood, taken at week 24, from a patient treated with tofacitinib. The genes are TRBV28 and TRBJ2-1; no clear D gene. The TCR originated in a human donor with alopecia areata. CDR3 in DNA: TGTGCCACCTACTACGATGAGCAGTTCTTC. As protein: CATYYDEQFF.